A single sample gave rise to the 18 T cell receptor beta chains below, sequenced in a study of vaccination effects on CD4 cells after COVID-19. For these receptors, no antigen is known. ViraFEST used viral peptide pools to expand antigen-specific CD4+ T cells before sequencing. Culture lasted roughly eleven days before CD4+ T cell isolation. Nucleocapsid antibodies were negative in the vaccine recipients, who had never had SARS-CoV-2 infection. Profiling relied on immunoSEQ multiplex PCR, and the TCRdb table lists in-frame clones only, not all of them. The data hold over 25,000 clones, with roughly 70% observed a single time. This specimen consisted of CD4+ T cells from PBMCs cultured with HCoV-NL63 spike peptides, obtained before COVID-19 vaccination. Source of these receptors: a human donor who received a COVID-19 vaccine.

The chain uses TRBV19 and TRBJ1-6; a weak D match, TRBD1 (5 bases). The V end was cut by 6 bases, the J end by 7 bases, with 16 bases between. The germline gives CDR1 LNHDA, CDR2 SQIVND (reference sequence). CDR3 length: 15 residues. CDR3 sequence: CASSSPGEGNSPLHF. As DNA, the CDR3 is TGTGCCAGTAGCTCGCCGGGGGAAGGGAATTCACCCCTCCACTTT.

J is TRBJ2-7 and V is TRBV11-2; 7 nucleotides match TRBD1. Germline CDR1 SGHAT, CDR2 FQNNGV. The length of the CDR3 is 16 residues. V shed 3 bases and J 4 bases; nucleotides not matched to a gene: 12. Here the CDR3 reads CASSLKPGQTIYEQYF. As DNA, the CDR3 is TGTGCCAGCAGCTTGAAGCCGGGACAGACAATTTACGAGCAGTACTTC. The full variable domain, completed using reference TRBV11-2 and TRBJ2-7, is EAGVAQSPRYKIIEKRQSVAFWCNPISGHATLYWYQQILGQGPKLLIQFQNNGVVDDSQLPKDRFSAERLKGVDSTLKIQPAKLEDSAVYLCASSLKPGQTIYEQYFGPGTRLTVT.

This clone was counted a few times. The CDR3 loop reads CAISDGGGSYNEQFF. The CDR3 DNA follows: TGTGCCATCAGTGATGGGGGTGGTTCCTACAATGAGCAGTTCTTC. This rearrangement joins TRBV10-3 to TRBJ2-1, with D perhaps matching TRBD1 or TRBD2 (5 bases each). Germline CDR1 reads ENHRY; CDR2 reads SYGVKD. Trimming took off 3 bases at V and 1 base at J, with 10 bases between the two ends. This CDR3 spans 15 amino acids.

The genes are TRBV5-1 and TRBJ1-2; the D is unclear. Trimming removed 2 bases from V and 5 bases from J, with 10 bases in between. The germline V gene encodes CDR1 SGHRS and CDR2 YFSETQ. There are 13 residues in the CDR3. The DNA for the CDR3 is TGCGCCAGCAGCTTATCAGAGTCGTATGGCTACACCTTC. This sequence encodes CASSLSESYGYTF. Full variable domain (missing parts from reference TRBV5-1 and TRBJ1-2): KAGVTQTPRYLIKTRGQQVTLSCSPISGHRSVSWYQQTPGQGLQFLFEYFSETQRNKGNFPGRFSGRQFSNSRSEMNVSTLELGDSALYLCASSLSESYGYTFGSGTRLTVV.

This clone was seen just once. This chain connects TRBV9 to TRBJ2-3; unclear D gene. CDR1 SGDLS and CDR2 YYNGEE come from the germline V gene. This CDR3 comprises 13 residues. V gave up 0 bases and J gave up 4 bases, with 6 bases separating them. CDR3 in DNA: TGTGCCAGCAGCGTAGGAGGCGCAGATACGCAGTATTTT. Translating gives CASSVGGADTQYF.

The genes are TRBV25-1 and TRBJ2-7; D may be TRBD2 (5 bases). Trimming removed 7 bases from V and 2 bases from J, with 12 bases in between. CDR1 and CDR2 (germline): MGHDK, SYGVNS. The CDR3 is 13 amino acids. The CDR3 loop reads CASTSDGAYEQYF. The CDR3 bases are TGTGCCAGCACCTCTGACGGGGCCTACGAGCAGTACTTC.

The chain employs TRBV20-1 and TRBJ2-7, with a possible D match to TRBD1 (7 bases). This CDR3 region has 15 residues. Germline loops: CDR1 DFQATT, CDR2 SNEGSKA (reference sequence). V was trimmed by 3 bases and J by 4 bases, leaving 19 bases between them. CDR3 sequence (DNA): TGCAGTGCTAGTGATTTGGAGGGGGCGCGGTACGAGCAGTACTTC. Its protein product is CSASDLEGARYEQYF.

The CDR3 region is CASSLAGFYNEQFF. The CDR3 DNA is TGTGCCAGCAGCTTAGCAGGGTTCTACAATGAGCAGTTCTTC. The V and J genes are TRBV7-3 and TRBJ2-1, with D maybe TRBD1 (5 bases). This CDR3 region has 14 residues. The germline V and J ends were trimmed by 2 bases and 3 bases, with 8 bases remaining between them. The germline V gene encodes CDR1 SGHTA and CDR2 FQGTGA.

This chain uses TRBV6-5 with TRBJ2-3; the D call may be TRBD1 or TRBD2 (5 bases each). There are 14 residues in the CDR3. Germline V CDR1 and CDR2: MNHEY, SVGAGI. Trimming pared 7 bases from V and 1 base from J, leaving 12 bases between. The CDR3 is CASTLRDGTDTQYF. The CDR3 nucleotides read TGTGCCAGCACCTTACGGGACGGCACAGATACGCAGTATTTT.

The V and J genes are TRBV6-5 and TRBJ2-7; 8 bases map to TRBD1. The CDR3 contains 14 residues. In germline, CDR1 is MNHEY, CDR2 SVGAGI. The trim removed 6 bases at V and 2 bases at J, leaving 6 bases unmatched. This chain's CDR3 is CASRGQGETYEQYF. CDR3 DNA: TGTGCCAGCAGAGGACAGGGCGAAACCTACGAGCAGTACTTC.

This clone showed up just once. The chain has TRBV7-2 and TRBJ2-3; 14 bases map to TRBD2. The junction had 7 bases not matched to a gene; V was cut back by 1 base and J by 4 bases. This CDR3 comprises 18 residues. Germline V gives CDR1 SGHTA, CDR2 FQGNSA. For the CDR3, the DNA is TGTGCCAGCAGCTTAGATCCGGGACTAGCGGGAGAAGCAGATACGCAGTATTTT. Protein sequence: CASSLDPGLAGEADTQYF.

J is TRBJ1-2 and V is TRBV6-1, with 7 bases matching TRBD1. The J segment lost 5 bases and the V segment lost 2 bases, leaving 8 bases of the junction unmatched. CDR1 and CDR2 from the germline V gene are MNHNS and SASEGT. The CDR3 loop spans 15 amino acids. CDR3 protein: CASSERQGVPYGYTF. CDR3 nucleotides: TGTGCCAGCAGTGAAAGACAGGGCGTACCTTATGGCTACACCTTC.

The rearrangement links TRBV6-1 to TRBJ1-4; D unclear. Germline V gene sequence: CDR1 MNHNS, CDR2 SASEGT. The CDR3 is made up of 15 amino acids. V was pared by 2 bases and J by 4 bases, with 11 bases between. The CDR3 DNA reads TGTGCCAGCAGTGAAAATCAGGCCAGTAATGAAAAACTGTTTTTT. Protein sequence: CASSENQASNEKLFF.

CDR3: CASSSRPSENTEAFF. DNA of the CDR3: TGTGCCAGCAGCTCACGTCCATCCGAAAACACTGAAGCTTTCTTT. The chain carries TRBV21-1 and TRBJ1-1. TRBV21-1 is given as a pseudogene. The CDR3 covers 15 residues.

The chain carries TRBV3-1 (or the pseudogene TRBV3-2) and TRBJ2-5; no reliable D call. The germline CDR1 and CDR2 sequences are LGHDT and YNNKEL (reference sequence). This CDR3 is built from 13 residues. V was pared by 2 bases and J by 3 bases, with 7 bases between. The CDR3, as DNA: TGTGCCAGCAGCCAAAGCAGGAAAGAGACCCAGTACTTC. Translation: CASSQSRKETQYF.

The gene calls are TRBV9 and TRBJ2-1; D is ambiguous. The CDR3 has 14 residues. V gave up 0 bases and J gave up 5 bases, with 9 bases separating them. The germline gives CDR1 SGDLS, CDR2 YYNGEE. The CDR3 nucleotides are TGTGCCAGCAGCGTAGCGGCTTCTAACAATGAGCAGTTCTTC. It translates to CASSVAASNNEQFF.

CDR3 sequence: CASSLLEGAEAFF. The CDR3 DNA sequence: TGTGCCAGTAGCCTCTTGGAGGGGGCTGAAGCTTTCTTT. V usage is TRBV19 and J usage is TRBJ1-1, with TRBD1 as a possible D gene (6 bases). The ends were cut back, 6 bases at V and 6 bases at J, with 14 bases in the middle. The CDR3 sequence is 13 residues long. Germline CDR1 LNHDA, CDR2 SQIVND (reference sequence).

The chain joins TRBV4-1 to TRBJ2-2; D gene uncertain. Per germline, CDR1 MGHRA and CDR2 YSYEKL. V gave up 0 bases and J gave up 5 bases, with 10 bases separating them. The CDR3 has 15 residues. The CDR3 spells CASSQDLVATGELFF. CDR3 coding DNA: TGCGCCAGCAGCCAAGATCTCGTAGCTACCGGGGAGCTGTTTTTT.